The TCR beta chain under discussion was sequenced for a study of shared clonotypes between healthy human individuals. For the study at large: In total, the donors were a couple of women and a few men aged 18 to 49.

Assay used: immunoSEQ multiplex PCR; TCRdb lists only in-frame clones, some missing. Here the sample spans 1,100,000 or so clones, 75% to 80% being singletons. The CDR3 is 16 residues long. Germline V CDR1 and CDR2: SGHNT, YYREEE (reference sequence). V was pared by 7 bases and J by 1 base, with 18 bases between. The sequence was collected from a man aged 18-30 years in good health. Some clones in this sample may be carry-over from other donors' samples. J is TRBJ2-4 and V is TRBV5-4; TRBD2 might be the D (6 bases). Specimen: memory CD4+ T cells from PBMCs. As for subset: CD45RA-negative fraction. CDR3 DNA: TGTGCCAGCGCAACTCGGGGGAGTGCGGCCAAAAACATTCAGTACTTC. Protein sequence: CASATRGSAAKNIQYF.